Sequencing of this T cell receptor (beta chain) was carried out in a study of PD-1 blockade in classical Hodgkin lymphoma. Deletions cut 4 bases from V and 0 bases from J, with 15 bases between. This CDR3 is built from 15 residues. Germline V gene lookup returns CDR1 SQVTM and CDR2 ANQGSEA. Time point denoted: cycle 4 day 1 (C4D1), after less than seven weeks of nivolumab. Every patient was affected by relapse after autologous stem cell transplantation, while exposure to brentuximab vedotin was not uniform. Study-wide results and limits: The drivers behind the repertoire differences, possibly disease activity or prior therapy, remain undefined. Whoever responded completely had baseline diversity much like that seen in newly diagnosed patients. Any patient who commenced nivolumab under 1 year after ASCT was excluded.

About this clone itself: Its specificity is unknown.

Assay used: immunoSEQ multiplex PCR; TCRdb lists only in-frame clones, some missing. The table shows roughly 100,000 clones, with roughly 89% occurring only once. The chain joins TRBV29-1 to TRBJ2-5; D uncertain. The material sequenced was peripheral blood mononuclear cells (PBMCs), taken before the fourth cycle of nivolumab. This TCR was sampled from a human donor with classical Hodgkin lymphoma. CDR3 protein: CSVGILDTDQETQYF. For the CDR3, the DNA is TGCAGCGTTGGGATACTGGATACCGACCAAGAGACCCAGTACTTC.